Presented here are 5 T cell receptor beta chains from one specimen sequenced in a study of CD8 T cells in Susac syndrome. When the RNA was reverse transcribed, random hexamers were used with an input of about 0.5 to 1 ug. TCRdb independently ran MiXCR on the immunoSEQ multiplex PCR reads; one entry per CDR3 protein. The sample yields around 200,000 distinct CDR3 sequences, 85% to 95% seen once. The sample was CD4+ T cells from PBMCs. The receptors stem from a human donor with multiple sclerosis.

CDR3 protein: CASSVGASGVNTEAFF. CDR3 coding DNA: TGTGCCAGCAGCGTAGGGGCCAGCGGGGTGAACACTGAAGCTTTCTTT. This chain links TRBV9 with TRBJ1-1; D uncertain. The CDR3 is 16 amino acids. The ends were cut back, 0 bases at V and 0 bases at J, with 12 bases in the middle. CDR1 is SGDLS, CDR2 YYNGEE, per germline.

The J gene is TRBJ2-7, the V gene TRBV2, with 8 bases fitting TRBD2. The CDR3 runs to 11 residues. From germline, CDR1 is SNHLY and CDR2 FYNNEI. V trimming: 11 bases; J trimming: 4 bases; junction bases outside the gene matches: 4. The CDR3 DNA reads as TGTGCCCGTCGGGAGGGGTACGAGCAGTACTTC. This gives the protein CARREGYEQYF.

The chain has TRBV29-1 and TRBJ2-3; 8 bases are shared with TRBD1. Germline loops: CDR1 SQVTM, CDR2 ANQGSEA. The CDR3 is made up of 13 amino acids. After removal of 5 bases from V and 5 bases from J, the junction contained 6 bases not matched to a gene. The CDR3 sequence is CSVPGQGEDTQYF. DNA of the CDR3: TGCAGCGTTCCCGGACAGGGAGAAGATACGCAGTATTTT.

The chain is built from TRBV18 and TRBJ1-2, with 8 bases identical to TRBD1. Germline V gene sequence: CDR1 KGHSH, CDR2 LQKENI. This CDR3 region has 15 residues. The J segment lost 7 bases and the V segment lost 6 bases, leaving 13 bases of the junction unmatched. The CDR3 reads CASSPLTGEQRGYTF. The DNA for the CDR3 is TGTGCCAGCTCGCCATTGACAGGGGAACAACGTGGCTACACCTTC.

This chain joins TRBV11-2 and TRBJ2-6, with 11 nucleotides matching TRBD1. V was clipped by 3 bases and J by 0 bases; unmatched bases: 4. Germline CDR1 is SGHAT and CDR2 is FQNNGV. The CDR3 totals 18 residues. CDR3 in amino acids: CASSFPGQGVSGANVLTF. In nucleotides, the CDR3 is TGTGCCAGCAGCTTTCCGGGACAGGGGGTCTCTGGGGCCAACGTCCTGACTTTC.